This TCR beta chain stems from a study of tumor and adjacent non-tumor tissue in lung cancer. Looked up from germline, CDR1 is MNHNS and CDR2 is SASEGT. This CDR3 region has 17 residues. A modified ARM-PCR protocol with three rounds of nested PCR amplified TCRbeta. TCRdb redid the calling of the multiplex PCR reads with MiXCR, one entry per CDR3 protein. This table holds 60,000 to 85,000 distinct CDR3 sequences, 75% to 90% found once. RNA was extracted from bulk tissue without any cell sorting. Worth noting for this clonotype: The junction and the germline gene differ at one end; a read error may be behind it.

The chain has TRBV6-1 and TRBJ2-3; 9 positions agree with TRBD2. This receptor was identified in a woman aged 45-59 years with non-small cell lung cancer. Sequencing was carried out using lung tumor tissue. Here the CDR3 reads CATSDRGSGSSADTQYF. The CDR3 nucleotides read TGTGCCACCAGTGACCGTGGTAGCGGGAGTTCTGCAGATACACAGTATTTT.